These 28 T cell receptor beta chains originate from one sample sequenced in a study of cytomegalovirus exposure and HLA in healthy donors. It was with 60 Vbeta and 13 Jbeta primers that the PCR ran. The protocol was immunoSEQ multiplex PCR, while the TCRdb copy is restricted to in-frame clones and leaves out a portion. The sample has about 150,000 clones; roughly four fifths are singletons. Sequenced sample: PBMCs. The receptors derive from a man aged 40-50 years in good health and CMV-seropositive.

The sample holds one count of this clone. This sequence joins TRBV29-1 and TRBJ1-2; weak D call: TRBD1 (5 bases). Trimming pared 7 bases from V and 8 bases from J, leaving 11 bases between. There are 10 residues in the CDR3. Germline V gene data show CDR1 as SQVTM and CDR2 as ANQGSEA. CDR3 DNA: TGCAGCGGAGCCGGGGGAGGCTACACCTTC. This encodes CSGAGGGYTF.

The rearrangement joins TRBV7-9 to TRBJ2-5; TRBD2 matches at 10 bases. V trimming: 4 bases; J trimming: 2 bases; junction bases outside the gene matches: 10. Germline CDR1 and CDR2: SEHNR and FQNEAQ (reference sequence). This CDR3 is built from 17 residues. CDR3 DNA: TGTGCCAGCAGCTCAATGAGCGGGAGGGGTCGTCAAGAGACCCAGTACTTC. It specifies CASSSMSGRGRQETQYF.

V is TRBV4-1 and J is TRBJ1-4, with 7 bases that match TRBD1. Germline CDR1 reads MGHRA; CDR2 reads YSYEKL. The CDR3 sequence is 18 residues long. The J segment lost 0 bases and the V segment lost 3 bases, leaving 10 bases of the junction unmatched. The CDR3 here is CASSQSDRVGTTNEKLFF. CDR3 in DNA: TGCGCCAGCAGCCAGAGTGACAGGGTGGGGACAACTAATGAAAAACTGTTTTTT.

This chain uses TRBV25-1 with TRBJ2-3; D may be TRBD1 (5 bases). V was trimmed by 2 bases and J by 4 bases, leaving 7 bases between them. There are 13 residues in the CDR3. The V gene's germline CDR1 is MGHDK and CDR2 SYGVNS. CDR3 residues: CASSEQGADTQYF. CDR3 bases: TGTGCCAGCAGTGAACAGGGTGCAGATACGCAGTATTTT.

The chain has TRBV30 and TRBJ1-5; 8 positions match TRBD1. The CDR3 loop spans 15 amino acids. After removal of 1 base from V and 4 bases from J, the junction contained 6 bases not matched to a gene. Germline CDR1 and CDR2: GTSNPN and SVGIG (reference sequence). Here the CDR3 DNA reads TGTGCCTGGAGTGCGGACAGGGCCCAAAATCAGCCCCAGCATTTT. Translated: CAWSADRAQNQPQHF.

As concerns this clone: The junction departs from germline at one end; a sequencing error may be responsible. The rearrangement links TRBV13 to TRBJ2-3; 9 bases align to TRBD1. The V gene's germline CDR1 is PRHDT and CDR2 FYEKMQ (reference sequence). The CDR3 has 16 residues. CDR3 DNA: TGTGCCAGCAGCATAGGGGGGACAGGGTTAGCAGATACGCAGTATTTT. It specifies CASSIGGTGLADTQYF. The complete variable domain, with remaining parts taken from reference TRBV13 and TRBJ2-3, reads AAGVIQSPRHLIKEKRETATLKCYPIPRHDTVYWYQQGPGQDPQFLISFYEKMQSDKGSIPDRFSAQQFSDYHSELNMSSLELGDSALYFCASSIGGTGLADTQYFGPGTRLTVL.

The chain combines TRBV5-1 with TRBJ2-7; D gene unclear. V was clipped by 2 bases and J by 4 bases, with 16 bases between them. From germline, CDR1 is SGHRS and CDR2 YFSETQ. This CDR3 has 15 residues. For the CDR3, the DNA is TGCGCCAGCAGCTTATCGGAGCTCGGCGGATACGAGCAGTACTTC. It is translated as CASSLSELGGYEQYF.

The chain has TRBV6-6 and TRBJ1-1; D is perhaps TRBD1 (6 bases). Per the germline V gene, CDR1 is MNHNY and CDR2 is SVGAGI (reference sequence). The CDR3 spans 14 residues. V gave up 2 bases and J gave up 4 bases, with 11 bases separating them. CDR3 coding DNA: TGTGCCAGCAGTTACCAGGGGCAGGGCACTGAAGCTTTCTTT. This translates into CASSYQGQGTEAFF.

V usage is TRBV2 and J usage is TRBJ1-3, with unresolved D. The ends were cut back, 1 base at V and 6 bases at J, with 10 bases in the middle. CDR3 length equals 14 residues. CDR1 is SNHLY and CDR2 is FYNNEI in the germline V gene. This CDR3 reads CASSEGTEPNTIYF. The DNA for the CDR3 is TGTGCCAGCAGTGAAGGTACAGAACCAAACACCATATATTTT.

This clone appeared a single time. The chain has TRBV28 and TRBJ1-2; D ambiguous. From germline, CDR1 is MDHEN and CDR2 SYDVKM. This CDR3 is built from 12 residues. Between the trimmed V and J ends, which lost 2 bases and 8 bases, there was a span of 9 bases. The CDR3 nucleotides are TGTGCCAGCAGTTTAAACAACGGGGGCTACACCTTC. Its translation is CASSLNNGGYTF.

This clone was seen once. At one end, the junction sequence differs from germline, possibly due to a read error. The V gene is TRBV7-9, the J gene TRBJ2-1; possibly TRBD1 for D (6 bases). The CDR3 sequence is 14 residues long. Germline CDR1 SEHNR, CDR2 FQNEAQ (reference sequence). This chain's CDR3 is CSSSPFLGRGEQFF. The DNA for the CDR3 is TGTTCCAGCAGCCCCTTTCTTGGCAGGGGTGAGCAGTTCTTC.

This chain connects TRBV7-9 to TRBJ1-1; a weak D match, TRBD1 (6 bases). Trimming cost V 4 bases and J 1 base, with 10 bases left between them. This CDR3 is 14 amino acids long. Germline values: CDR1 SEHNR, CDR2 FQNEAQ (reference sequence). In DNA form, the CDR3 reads TGTGCCAGCAGCTCGAGGGGGTCGAACACTGAAGCTTTCTTT. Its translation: CASSSRGSNTEAFF.

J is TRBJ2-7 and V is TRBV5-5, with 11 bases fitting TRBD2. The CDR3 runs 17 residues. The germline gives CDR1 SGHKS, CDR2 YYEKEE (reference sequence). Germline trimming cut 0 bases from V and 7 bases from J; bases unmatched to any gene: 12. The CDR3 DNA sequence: TGTGCCAGCAGCTTGGCCCTGACTAGCGGGATCCGATGGGAGCAGTACTTC. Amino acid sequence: CASSLALTSGIRWEQYF.

The CDR3 sequence: CASSLSPYQPQHF. The CDR3 DNA sequence: TGTGCCAGCAGTTTATCCCCCTATCAGCCCCAGCATTTT. This sequence joins TRBV28 and TRBJ1-5; the D is unclear. V was shortened by 1 base and J by 5 bases, with 6 bases between the two germline ends. CDR1 is MDHEN, CDR2 SYDVKM, per germline. The CDR3 is made up of 13 amino acids. The variable domain in full, completed from reference TRBV28 and TRBJ1-5, reads DVKVTQSSRYLVKRTGEKVFLECVQDMDHENMFWYRQDPGLGLRLIYFSYDVKMKEKGDIPEGYSVSREKKERFSLILESASTNQTSMYLCASSLSPYQPQHFGDGTRLSIL.

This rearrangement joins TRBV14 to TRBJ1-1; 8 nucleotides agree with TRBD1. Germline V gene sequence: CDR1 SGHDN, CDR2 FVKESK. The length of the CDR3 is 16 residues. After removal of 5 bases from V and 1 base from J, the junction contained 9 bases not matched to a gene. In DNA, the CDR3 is TGTGCCAGCAGCGAGCCTATAGGACAGGGGAACACTGAAGCTTTCTTT. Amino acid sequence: CASSEPIGQGNTEAFF.

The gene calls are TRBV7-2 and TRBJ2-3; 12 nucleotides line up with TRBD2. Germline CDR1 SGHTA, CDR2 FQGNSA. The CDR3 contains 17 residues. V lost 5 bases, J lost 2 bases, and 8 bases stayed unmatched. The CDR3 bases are TGTGCCAGCAGCCTGACTAGCGGGAGTTGGTTCACAGATACGCAGTATTTT. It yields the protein CASSLTSGSWFTDTQYF.

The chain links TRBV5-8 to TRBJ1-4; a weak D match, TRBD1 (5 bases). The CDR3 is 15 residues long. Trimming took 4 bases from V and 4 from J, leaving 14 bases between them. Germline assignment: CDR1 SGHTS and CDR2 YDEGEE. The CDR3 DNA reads TGTGCCAGCAGCATTTCGACAGCCTTTAATGAAAAACTGTTTTTT. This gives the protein CASSISTAFNEKLFF. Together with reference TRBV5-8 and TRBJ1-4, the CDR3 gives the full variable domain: EAGVTQSPTHLIKTRGQQATLRCSPISGHTSVYWYQQALGLGLQFLLWYDEGEERNRGNFPPRFSGRQFPNYSSELNVNALELEDSALYLCASSISTAFNEKLFFGSGTQLSVL.

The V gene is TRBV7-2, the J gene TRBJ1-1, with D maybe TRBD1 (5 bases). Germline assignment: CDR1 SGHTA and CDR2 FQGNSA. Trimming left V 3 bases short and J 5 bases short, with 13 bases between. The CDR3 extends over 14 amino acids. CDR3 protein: CASSFPGLTTEAFF. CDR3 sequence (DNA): TGTGCCAGCAGCTTTCCAGGGCTAACGACTGAAGCTTTCTTT.

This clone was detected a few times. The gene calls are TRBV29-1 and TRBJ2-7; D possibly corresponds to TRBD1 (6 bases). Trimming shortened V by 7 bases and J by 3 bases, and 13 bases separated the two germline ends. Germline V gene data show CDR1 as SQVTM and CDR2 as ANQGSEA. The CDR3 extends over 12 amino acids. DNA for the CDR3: TGCAGCGCGTCACAGGGTGTCTACGAGCAGTACTTC. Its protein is CSASQGVYEQYF.

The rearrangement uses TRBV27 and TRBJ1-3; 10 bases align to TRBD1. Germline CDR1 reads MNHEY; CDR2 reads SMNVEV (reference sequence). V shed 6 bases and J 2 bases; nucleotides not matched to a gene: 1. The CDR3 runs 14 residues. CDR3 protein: CASRGTGAGNTIYF. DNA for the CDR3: TGTGCCAGCAGAGGGACAGGGGCTGGAAACACCATATATTTT.

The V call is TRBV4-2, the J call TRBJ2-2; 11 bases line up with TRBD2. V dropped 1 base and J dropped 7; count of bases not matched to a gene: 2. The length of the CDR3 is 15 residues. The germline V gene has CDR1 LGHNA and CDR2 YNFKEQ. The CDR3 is CASSQVAGGDGELFF. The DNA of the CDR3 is TGTGCCAGCAGCCAAGTAGCGGGAGGGGACGGGGAGCTGTTTTTT.

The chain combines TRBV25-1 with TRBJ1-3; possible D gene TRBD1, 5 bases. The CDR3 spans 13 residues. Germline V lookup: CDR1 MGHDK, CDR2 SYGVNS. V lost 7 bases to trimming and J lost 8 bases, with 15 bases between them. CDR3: CASMLQAGHTIYF. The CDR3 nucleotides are TGTGCCAGCATGTTACAGGCGGGACACACCATATATTTT.

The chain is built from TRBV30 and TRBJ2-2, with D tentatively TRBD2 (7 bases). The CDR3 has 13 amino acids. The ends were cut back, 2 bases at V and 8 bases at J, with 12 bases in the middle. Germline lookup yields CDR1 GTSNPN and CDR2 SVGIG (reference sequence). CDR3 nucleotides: TGTGCCTGGAGTTACCGGGGGGCGGGGGAGCTGTTTTTT. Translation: CAWSYRGAGELFF.

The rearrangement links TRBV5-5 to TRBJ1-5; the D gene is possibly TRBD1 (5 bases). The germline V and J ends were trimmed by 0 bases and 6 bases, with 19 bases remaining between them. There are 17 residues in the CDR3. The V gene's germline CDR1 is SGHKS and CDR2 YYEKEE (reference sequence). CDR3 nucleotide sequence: TGTGCCAGCAGCTTGGTTGGCAGGGCAGGAGGGAGTCAGCCCCAGCATTTT. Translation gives CASSLVGRAGGSQPQHF.

In nucleotides, the CDR3 is TGTGCCAGCAGTAGTGGGAAGGGACAACAAGAGACCCAGTACTTC. Translation: CASSSGKGQQETQYF. The chain combines TRBV28 with TRBJ2-5, with a weak D call TRBD1 (6 bases). The CDR3 is made up of 15 amino acids. The germline CDR1 and CDR2 sequences are MDHEN and SYDVKM. The V end lost 5 bases, the J end lost 2 bases, and 15 bases lay between the germline ends.

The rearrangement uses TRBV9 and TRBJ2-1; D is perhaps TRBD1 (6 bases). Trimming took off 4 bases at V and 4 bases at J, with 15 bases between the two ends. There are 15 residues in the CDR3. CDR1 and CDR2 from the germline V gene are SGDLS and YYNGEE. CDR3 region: CASSTRDNTYNEQFF. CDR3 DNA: TGTGCCAGCAGCACCCGGGACAATACTTACAATGAGCAGTTCTTC.

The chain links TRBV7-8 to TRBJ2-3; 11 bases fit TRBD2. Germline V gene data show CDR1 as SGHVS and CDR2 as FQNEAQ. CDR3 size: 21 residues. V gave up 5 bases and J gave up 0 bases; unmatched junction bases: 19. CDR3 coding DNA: TGTGCCAGCAGCCCGGATGAGTCCGGGACTAGCGGAGTTTCTAGCACAGATACGCAGTATTTT. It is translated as CASSPDESGTSGVSSTDTQYF. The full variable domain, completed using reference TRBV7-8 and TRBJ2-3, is GAGVSQSPRYKVAKRGQDVALRCDPISGHVSLFWYQQALGQGPEFLTYFQNEAQLDKSGLPSDRFFAERPEGSVSTLKIQRTQQEDSAVYLCASSPDESGTSGVSSTDTQYFGPGTRLTVL.

Written as DNA, the CDR3 is TGTGCCAGCAGCTCACAGGGGGCGGGTATGAACACTGAAGCTTTCTTT. This encodes CASSSQGAGMNTEAFF. The V gene is TRBV7-3, the J gene TRBJ1-1; TRBD1 matches 9 bases. Looked up from germline, CDR1 is SGHTA and CDR2 is FQGTGA. CDR3 length: 16 amino acids. With V trimmed by 4 bases and J by 0 bases, 6 bases remained unmatched. The full variable domain, its missing parts supplied by reference TRBV7-3 and TRBJ1-1, is GAGVSQTPSNKVTEKGKYVELRCDPISGHTALYWYRQSLGQGPEFLIYFQGTGAADDSGLPNDRFFAVRPEGSVSTLKIQRTERGDSAVYLCASSSQGAGMNTEAFFGQGTRLTVV.